This T cell receptor (beta chain) was captured by sequencing in a study of T cell responses to AZD1222 COVID-19 vaccine. Study-level results: Samples come after the peak T cell response, not at day 14. A mostly white British donor set with more females was recruited, and clonal diversity was possibly underestimated. Spike-wide vaccine-associated CD4 TCRs dominated at 160-218 and 743-854. Unmutated variant regions are reportedly the target of nearly half of TCRs that are spike-specific.

Assay used: immunoSEQ multiplex PCR; TCRdb lists only in-frame clones, some missing. This sample has about 150,000 clones; 90% to 95% occur once, and the top ten carry 1.5%. Trimming took off 0 bases at V and 2 bases at J, with 8 bases between the two ends. Germline CDR1 is SGHDT and CDR2 is YYEEEE. The CDR3 totals 14 residues. In the case of this clone: Its target is not known.

The receptor was isolated from an adult who received the AZD1222 COVID-19 vaccine. The chain uses TRBV5-6 and TRBJ2-5; D gene uncertain. Here the sequenced sample was peripheral blood, taken 28 days after the second AZD1222 dose. The CDR3 nucleotides read TGTGCCAGCAGCTTGGAGCACCAACAAGAGACCCAGTACTTC. It translates to CASSLEHQQETQYF.